This entry lists 13 T cell receptor beta chains sequenced from one sample in a study of T cells in women clearing cervical HPV infection. The data were produced by immunoSEQ multiplex PCR, yet TCRdb's version contains in-frame clones alone and is incomplete. The sample totals about 12,000 clones; its top ten clones hold roughly a quarter. Input material: blood buffy coat. Receptors were obtained from a woman between 18 and 70 years old with a cervical HPV16 infection that either progressed to CIN3+ or cleared (not recorded which).

Turning to this clone: The read halts 3 residues ahead of the CDR3 end, with the missing end drawn from the germline J gene. V and J are TRBV4-2 and TRBJ2-7, with TRBD2 matching 9 bases. Per germline, CDR1 LGHNA and CDR2 YNFKEQ. The trim removed 1 base at V and 4 bases at J, leaving 8 bases unmatched. The CDR3 totals 16 residues. The CDR3 loop reads CASSQARAGGQYEQYF. The DNA read from the CDR3 is TGTGCCAGCAGCCAAGCTAGGGCGGGGGGGCAATACGAG.

Of note for this clone: The read comes to an end 3 residues before the CDR3 does, leaving the germline J gene to fill in the end. The V and J genes are TRBV19 and TRBJ1-5; the match to TRBD1 covers 7 bases. This CDR3 contains 14 residues. V was clipped by 5 bases and J by 4 bases; unmatched bases: 5. CDR1 and CDR2 (germline): LNHDA, SQIVND (reference sequence). The CDR3 sequence is CASSQQGPNQPQHF. Partial CDR3 DNA: TGTGCCAGTAGTCAACAGGGGCCAAATCAGCCC.

A note on this clone: From the germline J gene comes the end of the CDR3, since the read stops 3 residues before it. The chain combines TRBV5-6 with TRBJ1-2; D is ambiguous. V lost 2 bases and J lost 1, with 3 bases in between. This CDR3 is 12 amino acids long. Germline V gene sequence: CDR1 SGHDT, CDR2 YYEEEE. The chain's CDR3 is CASSFLNYGYTF. CDR3 DNA, as far as it was read: TGTGCCAGCAGCTTCCTTAACTATGGC.

Regarding this clone: Read data end 3 residues before the CDR3 end; the end is taken from the germline J gene. The chain links TRBV5-1 to TRBJ1-3; D is possibly TRBD1 (6 bases). CDR1 is SGHRS, CDR2 YFSETQ, per germline. This CDR3 has 15 residues. Between the trimmed V and J ends, which lost 3 bases and 0 bases, there was a span of 10 bases. This chain's CDR3 is CASSYSGDSGNTIYF. CDR3 bases read: TGCGCCAGCAGCTACTCAGGGGACTCTGGAAACACC.

Regarding this clone: The read stops 3 residues short of the end of the CDR3; the missing end is completed from the germline J gene. V gene TRBV11-2 combines with J gene TRBJ2-1; TRBD1 aligns across 8 bases. The CDR3 has 15 residues. The germline CDR1 and CDR2 sequences are SGHAT and FQNNGV. J lost 9 bases, V lost 2 bases, and 9 bases had no gene match. This chain's CDR3 is CASSLFQGAYSEQFF. The part of the CDR3 DNA that was read is TGTGCCAGCAGCTTATTCCAGGGGGCTTATAGTGAG.

Of note for this clone: The read halts 3 residues ahead of the CDR3 end, with the missing end drawn from the germline J gene. This chain joins TRBV5-1 and TRBJ2-3; D might be TRBD2 (6 bases). Trimming took 0 bases from V and 2 from J, leaving 10 bases between them. The CDR3 is 15 residues long. Germline CDR1 is SGHRS and CDR2 is YFSETQ. CDR3 amino acids: CASSLERGNTDTQYF. Incomplete CDR3 DNA: TGCGCCAGCAGCTTGGAACGGGGGAACACAGATACG.

This clone is identified as medium-sized (0.01 to 0.1%) from frequency. Read data end 3 residues before the CDR3 end; the end is taken from the germline J gene. The chain carries TRBV2 and TRBJ2-3; 9 nucleotides align to TRBD1. V gave up 7 bases and J gave up 5 bases; unmatched junction bases: 7. The length of the CDR3 is 14 residues. The germline CDR1 and CDR2 sequences are SNHLY and FYNNEI. The DNA read from the CDR3 is TGTGCCAGCACGGAACAGGGGGCGGGAGATACG. This gives the protein CASTEQGAGDT. The whole CDR3 reads CASTEQGAGDTQYF.

To note about this clone: Sequencing ends 3 residues short of the CDR3 end; the germline J gene provides the rest. This chain links TRBV5-1 with TRBJ2-7; TRBD1 matches 7 bases. This CDR3 region has 14 residues. CDR1 SGHRS and CDR2 YFSETQ come from the germline V gene. J lost 4 bases, V lost 3 bases, and 7 bases had no gene match. The CDR3 DNA, read in part, is TGCGCCAGCAGCTCAGGGACAGAAGTTTACGAG. This translates into CASSSGTEVYE. The CDR3 reads in full as CASSSGTEVYEQYF.

For this clone: The read is 3 residues too short to cover the CDR3 end, so that end is filled in from the germline J gene. V gene TRBV11-2 combines with J gene TRBJ2-5; a weak D match, TRBD1 (5 bases). Trimming took 2 bases from V and 4 from J, leaving 11 bases between them. This CDR3 spans 14 amino acids. The germline V gene has CDR1 SGHAT and CDR2 FQNNGV. The chain's CDR3 is CASSLPRGPETQYF. The sequenced part of the CDR3 DNA is TGTGCCAGCAGCTTACCTAGGGGTCCAGAGACC.

This clone is labeled medium-sized based on frequency. The read stops 3 residues short of the end of the CDR3; the missing end is completed from the germline J gene. Other DNA sequences in the same sample also yield this CDR3. The chain is built from TRBV29-1 and TRBJ1-1, with D possibly TRBD1 on 5 matching bases. CDR1 and CDR2 from the germline V gene are SQVTM and ANQGSEA. This CDR3 contains 13 residues. Trimming cost V 7 bases and J 1 base, with 13 bases left between them. Here the CDR3 reads CSADRGGNTEAFF. The CDR3 DNA, read in part, is TGCAGCGCTGACCGGGGGGGGAACACTGAA. The entire variable domain, with the rest obtained from reference TRBV29-1 and TRBJ1-1, is as follows: SAVISQKPSRDICQRGTSLTIQCQVDSQVTMMFWYRQQPGQSLTLIATANQGSEATYESGFVIDKFPISRPNLTFSTLTVSNMSPEDSSIYLCSADRGGNTEAFFGQGTRLTVV.

With regard to this clone: The missing CDR3 end, 3 residues past where the read stops, is filled in from the germline J gene. The chain combines TRBV29-1 with TRBJ2-7; weak D call: TRBD1 (5 bases). V was clipped by 2 bases and J by 1 base, with 9 bases between them. CDR1 is SQVTM and CDR2 is ANQGSEA in the germline V gene. This CDR3 has 13 amino acids. Incomplete CDR3 DNA: TGCAGCGTTGAAACAGGTCCGTCCTACGAG. The encoded protein is CSVETGPSYE. Given in full, the CDR3 is CSVETGPSYEQYF.

The sequenced CDR3 bases are TGTGCCAGCAGCTTAGCGGGCCAGAATTACAATGAG. This sequence encodes CASSLAGQNYNE. The complete CDR3 sequence is CASSLAGQNYNEQFF. V gene TRBV7-2 combines with J gene TRBJ2-1; D is unclear. The CDR3 end is not reached by the read, which stops 3 residues before it; the germline J gene fills it in. In germline, CDR1 is SGHTA, CDR2 FQGNSA. This CDR3 region has 15 residues. Trimming shortened V by 0 bases and J by 4 bases, and 10 bases separated the two germline ends.

As concerns this clone: Sequencing ends 3 residues short of the CDR3 end; the germline J gene provides the rest. The genes are TRBV5-1 and TRBJ2-7; 9 nucleotides match TRBD1. CDR3 length equals 14 residues. V was clipped by 4 bases and J by 6 bases; unmatched bases: 8. The germline V gene has CDR1 SGHRS and CDR2 YFSETQ. The DNA read from the CDR3 is TGCGCCAGCAGCCTAGGACAGGGGCTTGGCGAG. As protein: CASSLGQGLGE. The whole CDR3 protein reads CASSLGQGLGEQYF.